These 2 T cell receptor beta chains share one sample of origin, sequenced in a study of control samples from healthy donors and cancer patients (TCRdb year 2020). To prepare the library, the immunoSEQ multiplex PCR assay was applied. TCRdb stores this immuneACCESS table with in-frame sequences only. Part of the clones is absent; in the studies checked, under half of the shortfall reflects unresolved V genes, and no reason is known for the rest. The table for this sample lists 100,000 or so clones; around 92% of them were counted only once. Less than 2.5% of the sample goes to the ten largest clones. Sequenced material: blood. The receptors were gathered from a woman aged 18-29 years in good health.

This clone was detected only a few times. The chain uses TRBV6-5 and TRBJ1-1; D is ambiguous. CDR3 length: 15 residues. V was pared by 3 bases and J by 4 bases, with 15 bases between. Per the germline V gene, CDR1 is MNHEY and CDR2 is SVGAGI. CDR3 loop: CASSYRGLRSTEAFF. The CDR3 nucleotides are TGTGCCAGCAGTTATCGAGGCTTAAGGTCCACTGAAGCTTTCTTT.

The CDR3 sequence is CASSGDRTETQYF. The CDR3 DNA reads TGTGCCAGCAGTGGAGACAGGACCGAGACCCAGTACTTC. The chain uses TRBV2 and TRBJ2-5, with D perhaps TRBD1 (6 bases). Germline CDR1 reads SNHLY; CDR2 reads FYNNEI. Trimming removed 4 bases from V and 5 bases from J, with 11 bases in between. The CDR3 is 13 amino acids.